Each of the 20 T cell receptor beta chains below was sequenced from the same sample in a study of CD8+ T cells in alopecia areata (dated by TCRdb to the late 2010s). The library was made by the immunoSEQ multiplex PCR assay. For TCR sequencing, RNA was extracted from every sample and reverse transcribed into cDNA to serve as template. TCRdb carries this immuneACCESS record with in-frame sequences only. Its versions omit some clonotypes, under half of them owing to an unresolved V gene in the studies checked, with the rest unexplained. Across this sample there are 90,000 to 150,000 clones, with 58% seen only once. Of the sample, almost 30% is held by the ten largest clones. The label giving this sample's time point can be read as: around 29 days on oral tofacitinib. The sample's treatment or condition, from its label and the paper: oral pan-JAK inhibitor, 5-10 mg twice daily. The starting material was CD8+ T cells sorted from blood, obtained at week 4, from a patient treated with tofacitinib. Receptor source: a human donor with alopecia areata.

The V call is TRBV30, the J call TRBJ2-4, with D perhaps given as TRBD1 or TRBD2 (6 bases each). The CDR3 is 14 amino acids. The V gene's germline CDR1 is GTSNPN and CDR2 SVGIG (reference sequence). Trimming cost V 1 base and J 7 bases, with 14 bases left between them. CDR3 sequence (DNA): TGTGCCTGGAGTGCGGGGGCAGTTGATAACATTCAGTACTTC. It codes for CAWSAGAVDNIQYF. The entire variable domain, with the rest obtained from reference TRBV30 and TRBJ2-4, is as follows: SQTIHQWPATLVQPVGSPLSLECTVEGTSNPNLYWYRQAAGRGLQLLFYSVGIGQISSEVPQNLSASRPQDRQFILSSKKLLLSDSGFYLCAWSAGAVDNIQYFGAGTRLSVL.

This clone has a handful of counts. The gene calls are TRBV4-1 and TRBJ2-5, with unresolved D. Trimming cost V 1 base and J 3 bases, with 6 bases left between them. The CDR3 consists of 13 residues. Germline lookup yields CDR1 MGHRA and CDR2 YSYEKL. The chain's CDR3 is CASSQGGEETQYF. For the CDR3, the DNA is TGCGCCAGCAGCCAAGGCGGAGAAGAGACCCAGTACTTC.

The V gene is TRBV4-1, the J gene TRBJ1-1; 7 bases line up with TRBD1. The CDR3 sequence is 16 residues long. Germline CDR1 reads MGHRA; CDR2 reads YSYEKL. Trimming at V came to 0 bases and at J to 1 base, leaving 5 bases not matched to a gene. The CDR3: CASSQEMGTANTEAFF. The CDR3 coding sequence is TGCGCCAGCAGCCAAGAGATGGGGACAGCGAACACTGAAGCTTTCTTT.

This clone was seen a few times. The chain couples TRBV30 to TRBJ1-1; TRBD1 might be the D (6 bases). This CDR3 comprises 14 residues. The germline gives CDR1 GTSNPN, CDR2 SVGIG (reference sequence). With 2 bases removed from V and 1 base from J, the gap between germline ends came to 11 bases. DNA for the CDR3: TGTGCCTGGAGTATGCAGGGGACGAACACTGAAGCTTTCTTT. Translating it yields CAWSMQGTNTEAFF.

J is TRBJ1-2 and V is TRBV10-3; 8 bases align to TRBD1. J lost 11 bases, V lost 8 bases, and 13 bases had no gene match. The CDR3 loop spans 13 amino acids. The V gene's germline CDR1 is ENHRY and CDR2 SYGVKD. The CDR3 nucleotides are TGTGCCATCCAGGACAGGGAGACCTCTGGTTACACCTTC. The encoded protein is CAIQDRETSGYTF.

The chain carries TRBV29-1 and TRBJ1-1; unclear D gene. V lost 7 bases and J 10 bases, leaving 10 bases between the germline ends. Germline loops: CDR1 SQVTM, CDR2 ANQGSEA. The CDR3 spans 9 residues. The CDR3 DNA sequence: TGCAGCGCCGACCCGGGAGCTTTCTTT. Encoded protein: CSADPGAFF. Full variable domain (outside the CDR3, taken from reference TRBV29-1 and TRBJ1-1): SAVISQKPSRDICQRGTSLTIQCQVDSQVTMMFWYRQQPGQSLTLIATANQGSEATYESGFVIDKFPISRPNLTFSTLTVSNMSPEDSSIYLCSADPGAFFGQGTRLTVV.

The V gene is TRBV27, the J gene TRBJ2-3; D gene unclear. V was cut by 2 bases and J by 3 bases, with 6 bases left in between. Per the germline V gene, CDR1 is MNHEY and CDR2 is SMNVEV (reference sequence). The CDR3 has 13 residues. The CDR3 bases are TGTGCCAGCAGTTTAACTGGAACAGATACGCAGTATTTT. Protein product: CASSLTGTDTQYF.

The chain carries TRBV30 and TRBJ1-6; D gene ambiguous. The length of the CDR3 is 11 residues. Germline CDR1 reads GTSNPN; CDR2 reads SVGIG (reference sequence). The V and J ends lost 2 bases and 10 bases respectively, with 6 bases between them. CDR3 bases: TGTGCCTGGAGTACTGGATCACCCCTCCACTTT. It translates to CAWSTGSPLHF.

This clone was observed a handful of times. V usage is TRBV30 and J usage is TRBJ1-2; TRBD1 might be the D (5 bases). CDR1 GTSNPN and CDR2 SVGIG come from the germline V gene (reference sequence). The ends were cut back, 0 bases at V and 5 bases at J, with 13 bases in the middle. This CDR3 comprises 14 residues. The CDR3 reads CAWSVGRVLYGYTF. The DNA for the CDR3 is TGTGCCTGGAGTGTGGGCAGGGTTTTGTATGGCTACACCTTC.

This clone appeared a few times. The V gene is TRBV7-2, the J gene TRBJ2-5, with a possible D match to TRBD2 (6 bases). The V gene's germline CDR1 is SGHTA and CDR2 FQGNSA. The CDR3 sequence is 15 residues long. The V gene lost 6 bases and the J gene lost 2 bases, with 16 bases spanning the gap. Here the CDR3 reads CASRLPTDYQETQYF. The CDR3 DNA reads TGTGCCAGCAGACTTCCTACGGACTATCAAGAGACCCAGTACTTC.

This clone occurred a few times. The V and J genes are TRBV29-1 and TRBJ2-2; D is possibly TRBD1 or TRBD2 (5 bases each). V shed 4 bases and J shed 5 bases, with 14 bases lying between them. This CDR3 is built from 14 residues. Germline V gives CDR1 SQVTM, CDR2 ANQGSEA. The CDR3 sequence is CSVGLGTGTGELFF. CDR3 nucleotide sequence: TGCAGCGTTGGATTAGGGACGGGAACCGGGGAGCTGTTTTTT.

The chain is built from TRBV13 and TRBJ2-7; possibly TRBD1 for D (6 bases). V shed 5 bases and J shed 0 bases, with 11 bases lying between them. There are 14 residues in the CDR3. The germline V gene encodes CDR1 PRHDT and CDR2 FYEKMQ (reference sequence). The CDR3 sequence: CASSPRQDSYEQYF. For the CDR3, the DNA is TGTGCCAGCAGCCCAAGACAGGACTCCTACGAGCAGTACTTC.

The chain combines TRBV30 with TRBJ2-7; D might be TRBD1 (6 bases). The V gene's germline CDR1 is GTSNPN and CDR2 SVGIG (reference sequence). The CDR3 runs 14 residues. With 5 bases removed from V and 0 bases from J, the gap between germline ends came to 14 bases. The CDR3 spells CAWATGSSSYEQYF. CDR3 nucleotide sequence: TGTGCCTGGGCCACAGGGTCGAGCTCCTACGAGCAGTACTTC.

This clone showed up just a few times. The chain carries TRBV5-6 and TRBJ1-4, with unresolved D. V lost 4 bases, J lost 8 bases, and 12 bases lay in between. This CDR3 has 13 residues. CDR1 and CDR2 from the germline V gene are SGHDT and YYEEEE. The CDR3 bases are TGTGCCAGCAGCCCCAAGGAGGCGGAAAAACTGTTTTTT. Protein: CASSPKEAEKLFF. The full variable domain, rest sourced from reference TRBV5-6 and TRBJ1-4, is DAGVTQSPTHLIKTRGQQVTLRCSPKSGHDTVSWYQQALGQGPQFIFQYYEEEERQRGNFPDRFSGHQFPNYSSELNVNALLLGDSALYLCASSPKEAEKLFFGSGTQLSVL.

The chain carries TRBV29-1 and TRBJ2-5; D might be TRBD1 or TRBD2, each matching 5 bases. The ends were cut back, 6 bases at V and 0 bases at J, with 17 bases in the middle. Germline CDR1 SQVTM, CDR2 ANQGSEA. The CDR3 sequence is 15 residues long. The chain's CDR3 is CSVVGDGLNQETQYF. The CDR3 DNA follows: TGCAGCGTCGTTGGGGACGGCTTAAACCAAGAGACCCAGTACTTC.

This chain links TRBV27 with TRBJ1-5; unclear D gene. This CDR3 has 13 residues. The V gene's germline CDR1 is MNHEY and CDR2 SMNVEV (reference sequence). Trimming cost V 5 bases and J 0 bases, with 5 bases left between them. The CDR3 is CASSRDSNQPQHF. CDR3 DNA: TGTGCCAGCAGTAGGGATAGCAATCAGCCCCAGCATTTT.

This rearrangement joins TRBV7-8 to TRBJ2-3, with TRBD2 matching 8 bases. V lost 6 bases to trimming and J lost 1 base; unmatched junction nucleotides: 0. Germline values: CDR1 SGHVS, CDR2 FQNEAQ. CDR3 length equals 13 residues. CDR3 amino acids: CASRRGGTDTQYF. The DNA of the CDR3 is TGTGCCAGCAGGCGGGGGGGCACAGATACGCAGTATTTT.

The V call is TRBV23-1, the J call TRBJ2-7; TRBD2 matches at 7 bases. Being an ORF, TRBV23-1 has a function that is uncertain. The CDR3 is made up of 14 amino acids. The trim removed 3 bases at V and 5 bases at J, leaving 7 bases unmatched. The CDR3 region has the DNA TGCGCCAGCAGTCATGGGGAGGGTCTCCACGAGCAGTACTTC. Protein: CASSHGEGLHEQYF.

This chain uses TRBV4-2 with TRBJ2-7, with TRBD1 matching 10 bases. Germline values: CDR1 LGHNA, CDR2 YNFKEQ. With 5 bases clipped from V and 2 bases from J, the junction kept 12 bases outside the gene matches. The CDR3 is made up of 17 amino acids. The CDR3 loop is CASSETQTGQGAYEQYF. The CDR3 DNA follows: TGTGCCAGCAGCGAAACTCAAACAGGACAGGGGGCCTACGAGCAGTACTTC.

V and J are TRBV27 and TRBJ2-1; 10 nucleotides match TRBD2. Germline V gene sequence: CDR1 MNHEY, CDR2 SMNVEV (reference sequence). The CDR3 sequence is 16 residues long. The ends lost 5 bases at V and 9 bases at J; junction bases unmatched: 13. The CDR3: CASSPRGAGGPGEQFF. The DNA of the CDR3 is TGTGCCAGCAGTCCCCGCGGAGCGGGGGGGCCAGGTGAGCAGTTCTTC.